This T cell receptor (beta chain) was sequenced in a study of blood T cells in healthy people across ages. Study conclusions and caveats: Changes in expanded clonotypes were possibly confounded, as the CMV status of donors was unknown. Diversity estimates drawn from one million T cells were deemed underestimates. Measured against age, TCR beta diversity per million T cells decreased in a roughly linear manner.

Details on this clonotype: No antigen is known for it.

Primers used in a second PCR of roughly 7 to 11 cycles were a sample-barcoded 5' primer and a J-beta primer mix. Each of the samples gave a minimum of 2.5 million paired-end reads that contained CDR3. TCRdb used MiXCR to reprocess the 5' RACE reads, holding one entry per CDR3 protein. Here the sample spans 1,800,000 or so distinct CDR3 sequences, 35% to 50% being singletons. The receptor was derived from a human donor in good health. Sequencing was carried out using blood.

The CDR3 DNA is TGTGCCAGCAGTTTTCAATTCGATGACGGCACTGAAGCTTTCTTT. Translating it yields CASSFQFDDGTEAFF. This chain links TRBV12-3 or TRBV12-4 with TRBJ1-1; D uncertain. Trimming stripped 3 bases from V and 4 bases from J, with 15 bases between. The CDR3 extends over 15 amino acids.